This T cell receptor beta chain originates from a study of radiotherapy plus CTLA-4 blockade in lung cancer. Study outcomes and limitations: Per reports, early blood T cell clone dynamics, plus interferon-beta, forecast response most strongly.

Assay used: immunoSEQ multiplex PCR; TCRdb lists only in-frame clones, some missing. The sample shows around 40,000 clones, around 75% of them seen only once. Notes on this clone: Its specificity is not known.

The specimen was peripheral blood, collected from a patient treated with radiotherapy plus ipilimumab. The origin of this receptor is a human donor with non-small cell lung cancer who had stable disease on radiotherapy plus ipilimumab.

The CDR3 sequence is CASSQEGGPAFF. CDR3 nucleotide sequence: TGTGCCAGCAGCCAAGAAGGAGGACCAGCTTTCTTT. The genes are TRBV14 and TRBJ1-1, with D unclear. Germline V CDR1 and CDR2: SGHDN, FVKESK. The CDR3 runs 12 residues. Trimming took 0 bases from V and 10 from J, leaving 9 bases between them.